This T cell receptor beta chain was captured by sequencing in a study of T cells after yellow fever vaccination. In the study overall: Those fractions that held only low numbers of cells were prepared using the SMART-Seq v4 Ultra Low Input RNA kit. Study-level results: Within FACS-sorted repertoires, abundant clonotypes contaminating from the bulk population could be present. Post-booster samples contained most primary-vaccination clones (roughly 96% CD4, roughly 88% CD8).

Template switching with 5'RACE generated the TCR cDNA and added a universal primer site and UMIs. TCRdb independently ran MiXCR on the 5' RACE reads; one entry per CDR3 protein. The sample has 250,000 or so distinct CDR3 sequences; around 3.5% are singletons. Ten or more counts support this clonotype. Its specificity is not known. The CDR3 is made up of 14 amino acids. Germline loops: CDR1 MNHNS, CDR2 SASEGT. Trimming removed 6 bases from V and 0 bases from J; junction bases left unmatched: 4. This specimen was PBMCs, taken 15 days after the yellow fever booster vaccination. The chain joins TRBV6-1 to TRBJ2-5; 7 bases fit TRBD1. This clonotype was sampled from a man younger than 35 who received the YFV17D yellow fever vaccine. CDR3 sequence (DNA): TGTGCCAGCAGCGCGACAGGGTACCAAGAGACCCAGTACTTC. This encodes CASSATGYQETQYF.